This T cell receptor beta chain emerged from a study of blood T cell repertoires in COVID-19. The wider study: Acute-phase and convalescent COVID-19 samples originated in the United States, Italy and Spain. T cells, B-cell-depleted T cells, or PBMCs provided the cDNA or gDNA that served as material.

Authors' processing steps: Amplification from reference gene primers served as the basis for estimated nucleated cell counts. Sequenced by immunoSEQ multiplex PCR; TCRdb stores in-frame clones only, minus some. D and trimming come from the DNA, and the V and J calls and clone size come from that table. The sample carries about 270,000 clones, about 89% recorded once. The sequence derives from a man aged 40-50 years with active or convalescent COVID-19. The sample was peripheral blood.

As DNA, the CDR3 is TGTGCCAGCAGCGTCCTAGGGAGCTCAGATACGCAGTATTTT. Translation gives CASSVLGSSDTQYF. This chain uses TRBV9 with TRBJ2-3, with D perhaps TRBD2 (5 bases). The CDR3 totals 14 residues. Germline assignment: CDR1 SGDLS and CDR2 YYNGEE. Trimming took off 2 bases at V and 4 bases at J, with 11 bases between the two ends.